This entry concerns a single TCR beta chain. The antigen remains undetermined. UMIs were added to TCR cDNA along with a universal primer site when it was made by 5'RACE template switching. One entry per CDR3 protein results from TCRdb running MiXCR on the 5' RACE reads. The sample carries about 130,000 distinct CDR3 sequences, approximately 9% recorded once. The data originate from a study of T cells after yellow fever vaccination. Study observations and caveats: Boosting was followed by the reappearance of most primary-vaccination clones (roughly 95% CD4, 88% CD8). Some clonotypes were seen in both the CD4 and the CD8 compartments. These made up a small share and likely arose from convergent recombination. By day 5 rather than day 15, the secondary response had peaked, though it was weaker.

Between the trimmed V and J ends, which lost 2 bases and 6 bases, there was a span of 13 bases. Germline-derived CDR1 and CDR2 are SGHNT and YYREEE (reference sequence). This CDR3 spans 14 amino acids. This TCR derives from a man aged 18 to 30 who received the YFV17D yellow fever vaccine. The J gene is TRBJ2-3, the V gene TRBV5-4; TRBD2 is a possible D gene (7 bases). Specimen: CD8+ T cells sorted from PBMCs, collected on the day of the yellow fever booster vaccination. CDR3 in amino acids: CASSFEGEGDTQYF. CDR3 DNA: TGTGCCAGCAGCTTTGAGGGGGAGGGGGATACGCAGTATTTT.